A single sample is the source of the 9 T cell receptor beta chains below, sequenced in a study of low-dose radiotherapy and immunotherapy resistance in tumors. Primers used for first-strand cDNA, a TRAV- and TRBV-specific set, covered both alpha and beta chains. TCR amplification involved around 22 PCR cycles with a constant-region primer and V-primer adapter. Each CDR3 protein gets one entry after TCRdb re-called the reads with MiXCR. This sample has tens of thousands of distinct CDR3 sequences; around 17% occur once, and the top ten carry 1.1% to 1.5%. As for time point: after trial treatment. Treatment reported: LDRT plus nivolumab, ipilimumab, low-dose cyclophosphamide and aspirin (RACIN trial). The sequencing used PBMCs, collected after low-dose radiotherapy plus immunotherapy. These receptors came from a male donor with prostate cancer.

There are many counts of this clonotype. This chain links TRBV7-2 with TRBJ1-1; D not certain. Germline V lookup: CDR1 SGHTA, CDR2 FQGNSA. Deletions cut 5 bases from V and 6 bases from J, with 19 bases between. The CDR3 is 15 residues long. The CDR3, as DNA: TGTGCCAGCAGCCCTACCCGGATTGATTCGGCTGAAGCTTTCTTT. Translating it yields CASSPTRIDSAEAFF.

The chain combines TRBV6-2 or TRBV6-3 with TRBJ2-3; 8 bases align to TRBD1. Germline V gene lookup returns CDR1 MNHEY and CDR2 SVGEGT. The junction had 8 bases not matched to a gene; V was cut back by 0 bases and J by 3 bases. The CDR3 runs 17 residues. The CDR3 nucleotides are TGTGCCAGCAGTTACTCTGGACAGGGTGCGACTACAGATACGCAGTATTTT. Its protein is CASSYSGQGATTDTQYF.

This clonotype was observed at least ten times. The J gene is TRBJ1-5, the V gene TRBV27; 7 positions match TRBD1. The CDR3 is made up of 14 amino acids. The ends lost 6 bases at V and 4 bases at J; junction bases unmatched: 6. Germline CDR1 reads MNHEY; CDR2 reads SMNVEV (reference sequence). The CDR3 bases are TGTGCCAGCAGCCGCAGGGGGGCAAATCAGCCCCAGCATTTT. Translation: CASSRRGANQPQHF.

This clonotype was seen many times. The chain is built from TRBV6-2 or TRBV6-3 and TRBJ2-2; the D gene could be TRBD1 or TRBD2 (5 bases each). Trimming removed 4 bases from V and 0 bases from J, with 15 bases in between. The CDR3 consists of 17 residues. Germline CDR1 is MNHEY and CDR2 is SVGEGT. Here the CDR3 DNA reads TGTGCCAGCAGTTTAGGTCTGGGACCAGCGAACACCGGGGAGCTGTTTTTT. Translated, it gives CASSLGLGPANTGELFF.

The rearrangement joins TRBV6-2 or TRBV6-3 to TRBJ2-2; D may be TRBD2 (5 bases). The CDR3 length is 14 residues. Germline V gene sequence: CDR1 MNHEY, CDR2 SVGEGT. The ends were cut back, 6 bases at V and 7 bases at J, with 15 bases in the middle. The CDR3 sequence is CASSPRSGSGELFF. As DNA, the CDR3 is TGTGCCAGCAGCCCGCGCTCGGGGAGCGGGGAGCTGTTTTTT.

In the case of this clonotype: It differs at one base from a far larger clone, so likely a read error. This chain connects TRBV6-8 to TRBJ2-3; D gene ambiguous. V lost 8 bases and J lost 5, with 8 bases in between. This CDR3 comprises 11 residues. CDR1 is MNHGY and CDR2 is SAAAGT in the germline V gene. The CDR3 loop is CASVAEDTQYF. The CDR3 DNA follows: TGTGCCAGCGTCGCAGAAGATACGCAGTATTTT.

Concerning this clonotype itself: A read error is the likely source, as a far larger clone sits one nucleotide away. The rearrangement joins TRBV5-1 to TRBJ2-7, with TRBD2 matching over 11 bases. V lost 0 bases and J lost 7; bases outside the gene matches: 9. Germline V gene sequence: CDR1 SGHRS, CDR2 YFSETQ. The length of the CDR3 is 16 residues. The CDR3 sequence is CASSLARLAGGDEQYF. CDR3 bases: TGCGCCAGCAGCTTGGCGCGGCTAGCGGGAGGCGATGAGCAGTACTTC. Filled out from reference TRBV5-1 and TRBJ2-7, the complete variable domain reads KAGVTQTPRYLIKTRGQQVTLSCSPISGHRSVSWYQQTPGQGLQFLFEYFSETQRNKGNFPGRFSGRQFSNSRSEMNVSTLELGDSALYLCASSLARLAGGDEQYFGPGTRLTVT.

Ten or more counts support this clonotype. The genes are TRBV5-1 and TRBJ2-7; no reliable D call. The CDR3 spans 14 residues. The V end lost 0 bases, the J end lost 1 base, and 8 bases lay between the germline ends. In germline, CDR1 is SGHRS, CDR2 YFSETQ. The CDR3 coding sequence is TGCGCCAGCAGCTTGGCCAGGCCGTCCTACGAGCAGTACTTC. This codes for CASSLARPSYEQYF.

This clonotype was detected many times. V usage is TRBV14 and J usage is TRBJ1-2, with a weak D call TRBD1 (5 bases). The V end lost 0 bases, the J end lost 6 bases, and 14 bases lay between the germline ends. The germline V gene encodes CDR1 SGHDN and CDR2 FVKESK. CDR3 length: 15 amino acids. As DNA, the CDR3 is TGTGCCAGCAGCCAAGAGCTGTCAGGGTTCCATGGCTACACCTTC. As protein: CASSQELSGFHGYTF.